The rows below give T cell receptor beta chains drawn from one sample of a study of blood T cell repertoires in COVID-19. Profiled with immunoSEQ multiplex PCR; TCRdb holds only in-frame clones, not every one. The sample contains 400,000 or so clones, approximately 88% of which appear only once. Sequenced material: PBMCs or T cells enriched from blood (not recorded which). The receptor set was obtained from a woman aged 40 to 50 with acute COVID-19. Each CDR3 is given with its conserved first and last residue. Each record gives: clone size, V gene, D gene, J gene, CDR3 protein, CDR3 DNA. A D gene is named only where the DNA matches it firmly. A row's size may be missing; if present it is once, few, many or a size class.

>.|TRBV4-1|TRBD1|TRBJ1-5
CASSQDSPTGGGNQPQHF
TGCGCCAGCAGCCAAGATTCCCCTACAGGGGGCGGCAATCAGCCCCAGCATTTT
>.|TRBV9|TRBD1|TRBJ1-6
CASSDLRQGKNSPLHF
TGTGCCAGCAGCGACCTCCGACAGGGTAAAAATTCACCCCTCCACTTT
>.|TRBV29-1|.|TRBJ1-5
CSVKSTAEGNQPQHF
TGCAGCGTAAAATCGACAGCCGAGGGCAATCAGCCCCAGCATTTT
>.|TRBV5-5|TRBD1|TRBJ2-2
CASSLVQGITGELFF
TGTGCCAGCAGCTTGGTACAGGGGATCACCGGGGAGCTGTTTTTT
>.|TRBV27|.|TRBJ1-2
CASSLSPDLHYGYTF
TGTGCCAGCAGTTTATCTCCAGATCTCCACTATGGCTACACCTTC
>.|TRBV7-2|TRBD2|TRBJ2-3
CASSFVGRGGTDTQYF
TGTGCCAGCAGCTTTGTGGGGCGGGGGGGCACAGATACGCAGTATTTT
>.|TRBV24-1|.|TRBJ2-2
CATSDSTRANTGELFF
TGTGCCACCAGTGACTCGACACGAGCGAACACCGGGGAGCTGTTTTTT
>.|TRBV18|TRBD2|TRBJ2-1
CASSPLAGIEQFF
TGTGCCAGCTCACCACTAGCGGGTATTGAGCAGTTCTTC
>.|TRBV5-1|TRBD1|TRBJ1-1
CASSPSVQGQWAFF
TGCGCCAGCAGCCCGTCAGTACAGGGGCAGTGGGCTTTCTTT
>.|TRBV6-2/TRBV6-3|TRBD1|TRBJ1-2
CASSHPPGTGVTNYGYTF
TGTGCCAGCAGCCATCCACCCGGGACAGGGGTTACCAACTATGGCTACACCTTC
>.|TRBV19|TRBD1|TRBJ2-5
CASTEGQGLRGTQYF
TGTGCCAGTACCGAGGGACAGGGGTTAAGGGGGACCCAGTACTTC
>.|TRBV3-1/TRBV3-2|TRBD2|TRBJ2-3
CASKLSGGPSTDTQYF
TGTGCCAGCAAGCTTAGCGGGGGACCTAGCACAGATACGCAGTATTTT
>few|TRBV30|TRBD1|TRBJ1-2
CAWGTGGTNYGYTF
TGTGCCTGGGGCACAGGGGGGACTAACTATGGCTACACCTTC
>.|TRBV10-2|.|TRBJ1-4
CASSTSGAANEKLFF
TGCGCCAGCAGTACATCAGGGGCCGCTAATGAAAAACTGTTTTTT
>.|TRBV3-1/TRBV3-2|TRBD1|TRBJ1-6
CASSRTGVNSPLHF
TGTGCCAGCAGCCGCACAGGGGTTAATTCACCCCTCCACTTT
>.|TRBV19|TRBD2|TRBJ2-3
CASSPEAGVSSTDTQYF
TGTGCCAGTAGCCCGGAAGCGGGGGTGTCTAGCACAGATACGCAGTATTTT
>.|TRBV27|.|TRBJ1-1
CASSLRGSTEAFF
TGTGCCAGCAGTTTACGGGGATCCACTGAAGCTTTCTTT
>.|TRBV5-1|.|TRBJ1-2
CASSLGDNYGYTF
TGCGCCAGCAGCTTAGGGGATAACTATGGCTACACCTTC
>.|TRBV24-1|TRBD2|TRBJ2-5
CATSDPGLAGDRPETQYF
TGTGCCACCAGTGACCCAGGACTAGCGGGGGACCGGCCCGAGACCCAGTACTTC
>.|TRBV5-6|.|TRBJ1-2
CASSRVNRESVYGYTF
TGTGCCAGCAGCCGGGTCAACAGGGAATCAGTCTATGGCTACACCTTC
>.|TRBV19|.|TRBJ1-5
CASSMVVGGGNQPQHF
TGTGCCAGTAGTATGGTTGTAGGGGGAGGCAATCAGCCCCAGCATTTT
>.|TRBV6-5|TRBD1|TRBJ2-2
CASSSGQGAGELFF
TGTGCCAGCAGTTCGGGACAGGGGGCCGGGGAGCTGTTTTTT
>.|TRBV7-8|.|TRBJ2-7
CASSPPGQGYYEQYF
TGTGCCAGCAGCCCCCCGGGACAAGGTTACTACGAGCAGTACTTC
>.|TRBV30|.|TRBJ1-2
CAWHDGDGYTF
TGTGCCTGGCACGACGGGGATGGCTACACCTTC
>.|TRBV14|TRBD1|TRBJ1-6
CASSRGQVQKSPLHF
TGTGCCAGCAGCAGGGGACAGGTTCAGAAGTCACCCCTCCACTTT
>.|TRBV19|.|TRBJ1-2
CASRTGHAGGYTF
TGTGCCAGTAGGACGGGACACGCTGGGGGCTACACCTTC
>.|TRBV7-6|TRBD1|TRBJ2-3
CASSLSVPRTGRTDTQYF
TGTGCCAGCAGCTTAAGTGTCCCCAGGACAGGGCGCACAGATACGCAGTATTTT
>.|TRBV5-1|TRBD2|TRBJ2-1
CASSTRLAGGDEQFF
TGCGCCAGCAGTACACGACTAGCGGGGGGCGATGAGCAGTTCTTC
>.|TRBV5-4|TRBD2|TRBJ2-5
CASSFLADEETQYF
TGTGCCAGCAGCTTTCTAGCGGATGAAGAGACCCAGTACTTC
>few|TRBV3-1/TRBV3-2|.|TRBJ2-2
CASSHRRESNTGELFF
TGTGCCAGCAGCCACCGACGGGAGTCGAACACCGGGGAGCTGTTTTTT
>.|TRBV27|.|TRBJ1-3
CASSLSSAGAIYF
TGTGCCAGCAGTTTATCGTCGGCAGGGGCCATATATTTT
>.|TRBV6-5|TRBD1|TRBJ1-2
CASSSIGQGDYGYTF
TGTGCCAGCAGTTCCATAGGACAGGGGGACTATGGCTACACCTTC
>once|TRBV7-9|.|TRBJ2-7
CASSLINYEQYF
TGTGCCAGCAGCTTAATTAATTACGAGCAGTACTTC
>.|TRBV7-9|TRBD1|TRBJ2-1
CASSFTDRVHNEQFF
TGTGCCAGCAGCTTTACGGACAGGGTGCACAATGAGCAGTTCTTC
>.|TRBV7-9|TRBD1|TRBJ2-2
CASSERGRAGELFF
TGTGCCAGCAGCGAGAGGGGGCGCGCCGGGGAGCTGTTTTTT
>.|TRBV11-3|.|TRBJ2-7
CASSPQGSYEQYF
TGTGCCAGCAGCCCGCAGGGCTCCTACGAGCAGTACTTC
>.|TRBV3-1/TRBV3-2|TRBD2|TRBJ2-7
CASSQEWTSGITGEQYF
TGTGCCAGCAGCCAAGAGTGGACTAGCGGGATCACTGGCGAGCAGTACTTC
>.|TRBV19|TRBD1|TRBJ1-5
CASRGQGAGQPQHF
TGTGCCAGCAGGGGACAGGGGGCGGGTCAGCCCCAGCATTTT
>.|TRBV4-1|.|TRBJ1-4
CASSPPREKLFF
TGCGCCAGCAGCCCCCCTCGTGAAAAACTGTTTTTT
>.|TRBV11-3|.|TRBJ2-7
CASSLDGSGREQYF
TGTGCCAGCAGCTTAGATGGTTCGGGGAGAGAGCAGTACTTC
>once|TRBV5-6|.|TRBJ2-7
CASSFWTVIYEQYF
TGTGCCAGCAGCTTCTGGACAGTAATCTACGAGCAGTACTTC
>.|TRBV11-2|TRBD1|TRBJ1-5
CASSLGNRGGQPQHF
TGTGCCAGCAGCTTAGGTAACAGGGGGGGACAGCCCCAGCATTTT
>once|TRBV14|.|TRBJ2-7
CASSQVTAFRGEQYF
TGTGCCAGCAGCCAAGTCACTGCCTTCAGGGGTGAGCAGTACTTC
>.|TRBV6-5|.|TRBJ2-7
CASSTLRGLEQYF
TGTGCCAGCAGTACCCTCCGGGGTCTCGAGCAGTACTTC
>.|TRBV4-2|TRBD2|TRBJ2-5
CASSFRPGLAGGLQETQYF
TGTGCCAGCAGCTTCCGACCGGGACTAGCGGGGGGGCTCCAAGAGACCCAGTACTTC
>once|TRBV11-2|TRBD1|TRBJ1-2
CASSLGTVYGYTF
TGTGCCAGCAGCTTGGGGACAGTCTATGGCTACACCTTC
>.|TRBV6-5|TRBD2|TRBJ2-7
CASSYSYGGGSYEQYF
TGTGCCAGCAGTTACTCCTACGGCGGGGGCTCCTACGAGCAGTACTTC
>.|TRBV9|.|TRBJ1-6
CASSVDPGNSNSPLHF
TGTGCCAGCAGCGTAGATCCAGGGAATTCTAATTCACCCCTCCACTTT
>.|TRBV4-1|TRBD1|TRBJ1-1
CASSLGQDTEAFF
TGCGCCAGCAGCCTGGGACAGGACACTGAAGCTTTCTTT
>.|TRBV27|.|TRBJ1-3
CASSPPLGDTIYF
TGTGCCAGCAGTCCCCCCCTCGGAGACACCATATATTTT
>.|TRBV7-9|.|TRBJ1-5
CASSLAISGQPQHF
TGTGCCAGCAGCTTAGCAATTTCGGGTCAGCCCCAGCATTTT
>.|TRBV6-5|TRBD2|TRBJ2-5
CASRQSGGQETQYF
TGTGCCAGCAGACAGAGCGGGGGTCAAGAGACCCAGTACTTC
>.|TRBV6-2/TRBV6-3|.|TRBJ2-7
CASSSQGGYEQYF
TGTGCCAGCAGTTCTCAGGGGGGATACGAGCAGTACTTC
>.|TRBV27|TRBD2|TRBJ2-1
CASKFSAGAYNEQFF
TGTGCCAGCAAGTTCTCAGCGGGGGCCTACAATGAGCAGTTCTTC
>.|TRBV18|.|TRBJ1-6
CASSPPQGGAPLHF
TGTGCCAGCTCACCACCACAGGGAGGGGCACCCCTCCACTTT
>.|TRBV9|TRBD2|TRBJ2-2
CASRRGERVTGELFF
TGTGCCAGTAGGCGGGGGGAAAGAGTCACCGGGGAGCTGTTTTTT
>.|TRBV11-2|TRBD1|TRBJ2-1
CASSSGDRGLDEQFF
TGTGCCAGCAGCTCGGGGGACAGGGGCTTGGATGAGCAGTTCTTC
>.|TRBV5-1|.|TRBJ1-2
CASRGTPNYGYTF
TGCGCCAGCAGGGGCACCCCTAACTATGGCTACACCTTC
>.|TRBV5-4|TRBD1|TRBJ2-6
CASSLGKNRGPGANVLTF
TGTGCCAGCAGCTTGGGGAAGAACAGGGGGCCTGGGGCCAACGTCCTGACTTTC